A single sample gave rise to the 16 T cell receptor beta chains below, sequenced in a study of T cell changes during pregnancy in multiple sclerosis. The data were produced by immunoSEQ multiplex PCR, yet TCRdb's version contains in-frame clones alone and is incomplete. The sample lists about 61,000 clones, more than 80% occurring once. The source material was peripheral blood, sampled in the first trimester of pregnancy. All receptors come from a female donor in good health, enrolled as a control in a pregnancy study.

The CDR3 sequence: CASSLYGGASTDTQYF. The CDR3 DNA reads as TGTGCCAGCAGTTTATATGGGGGGGCAAGCACAGATACGCAGTATTTT. V is TRBV27 and J is TRBJ2-3; tentatively, D is TRBD2 (7 bases). CDR3 length: 16 amino acids. Germline V gives CDR1 MNHEY, CDR2 SMNVEV (reference sequence). The V end was cut by 1 base, the J end by 0 bases, with 11 bases between.

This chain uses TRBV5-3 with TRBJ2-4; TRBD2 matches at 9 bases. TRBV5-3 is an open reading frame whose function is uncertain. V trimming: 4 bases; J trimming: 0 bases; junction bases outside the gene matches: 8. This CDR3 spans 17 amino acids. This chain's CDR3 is CARSRQTSGLAKNIQYF. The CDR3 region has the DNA TGTGCCAGAAGCCGACAGACTAGCGGACTAGCCAAAAACATTCAGTACTTC.

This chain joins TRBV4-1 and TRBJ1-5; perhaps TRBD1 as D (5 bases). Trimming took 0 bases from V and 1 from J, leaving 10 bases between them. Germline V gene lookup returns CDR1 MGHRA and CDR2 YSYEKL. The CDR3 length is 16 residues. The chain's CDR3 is CASSQDSGRSNQPQHF. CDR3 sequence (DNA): TGCGCCAGCAGCCAAGATTCAGGGAGGAGCAATCAGCCCCAGCATTTT.

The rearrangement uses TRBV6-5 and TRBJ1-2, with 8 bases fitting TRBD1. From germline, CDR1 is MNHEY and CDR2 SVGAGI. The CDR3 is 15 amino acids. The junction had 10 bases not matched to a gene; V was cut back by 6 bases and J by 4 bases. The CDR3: CASSSPDRGVYGYTF. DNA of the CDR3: TGTGCCAGCAGCTCTCCCGACAGGGGTGTCTATGGCTACACCTTC.

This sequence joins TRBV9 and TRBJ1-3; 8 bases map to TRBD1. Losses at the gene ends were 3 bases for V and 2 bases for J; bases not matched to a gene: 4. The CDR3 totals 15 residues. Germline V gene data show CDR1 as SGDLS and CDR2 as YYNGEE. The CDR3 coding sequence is TGTGCCAGCAGCGCCCAGACAGGGGCTGGAAACACCATATATTTT. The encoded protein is CASSAQTGAGNTIYF.

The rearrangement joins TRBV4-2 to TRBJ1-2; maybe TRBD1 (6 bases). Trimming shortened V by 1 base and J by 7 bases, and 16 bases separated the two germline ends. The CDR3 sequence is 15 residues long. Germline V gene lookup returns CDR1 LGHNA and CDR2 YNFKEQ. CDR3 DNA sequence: TGTGCCAGCAGCCAAGTCGGGTCACAGGGAGTTGGCTACACCTTC. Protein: CASSQVGSQGVGYTF.

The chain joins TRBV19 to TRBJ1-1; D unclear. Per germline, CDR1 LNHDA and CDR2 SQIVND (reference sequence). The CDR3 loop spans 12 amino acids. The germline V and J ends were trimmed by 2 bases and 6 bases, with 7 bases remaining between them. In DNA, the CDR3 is TGTGCCAGTAGTATAAGCGAGGCTGAAGCTTTCTTT. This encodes CASSISEAEAFF.

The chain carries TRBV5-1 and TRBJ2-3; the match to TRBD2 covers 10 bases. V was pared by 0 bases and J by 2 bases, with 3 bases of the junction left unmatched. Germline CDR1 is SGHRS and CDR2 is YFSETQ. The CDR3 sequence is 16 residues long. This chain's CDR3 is CASSLEGLATTDTQYF. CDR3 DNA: TGCGCCAGCAGCTTGGAGGGACTAGCGACCACAGATACGCAGTATTTT.

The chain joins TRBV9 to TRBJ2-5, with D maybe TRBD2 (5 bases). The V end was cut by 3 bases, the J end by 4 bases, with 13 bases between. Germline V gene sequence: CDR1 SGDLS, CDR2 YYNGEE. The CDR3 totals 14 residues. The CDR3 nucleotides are TGTGCCAGCAGCGCGACCGGGGATCGAGAGACCCAGTACTTC. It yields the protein CASSATGDRETQYF.

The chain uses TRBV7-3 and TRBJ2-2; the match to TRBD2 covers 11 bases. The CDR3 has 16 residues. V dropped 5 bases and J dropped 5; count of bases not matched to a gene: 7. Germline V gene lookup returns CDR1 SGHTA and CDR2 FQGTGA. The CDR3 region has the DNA TGTGCCAGCAGCCCAGGACTAGCGGGTGGAACCGGGGAGCTGTTTTTT. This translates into CASSPGLAGGTGELFF.

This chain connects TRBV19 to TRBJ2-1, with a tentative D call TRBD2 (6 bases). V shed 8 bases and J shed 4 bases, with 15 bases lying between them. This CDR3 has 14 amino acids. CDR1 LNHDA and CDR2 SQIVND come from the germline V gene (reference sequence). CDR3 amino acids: CASHGRGRYNEQFF. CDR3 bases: TGTGCCAGTCATGGGCGGGGTAGATACAATGAGCAGTTCTTC.

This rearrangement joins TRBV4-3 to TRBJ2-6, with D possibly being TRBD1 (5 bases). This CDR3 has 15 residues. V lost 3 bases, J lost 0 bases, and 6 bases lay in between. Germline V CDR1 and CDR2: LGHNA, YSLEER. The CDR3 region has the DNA TGCGCCAGCAGCCAGGGGCTCTCTGGGGCCAACGTCCTGACTTTC. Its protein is CASSQGLSGANVLTF.

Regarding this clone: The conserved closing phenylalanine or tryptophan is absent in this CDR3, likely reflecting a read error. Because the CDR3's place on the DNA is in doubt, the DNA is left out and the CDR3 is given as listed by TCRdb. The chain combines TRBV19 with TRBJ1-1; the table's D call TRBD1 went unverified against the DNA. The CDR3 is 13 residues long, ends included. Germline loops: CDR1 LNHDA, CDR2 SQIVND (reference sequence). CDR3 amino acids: CASSPGHEVRFRI.

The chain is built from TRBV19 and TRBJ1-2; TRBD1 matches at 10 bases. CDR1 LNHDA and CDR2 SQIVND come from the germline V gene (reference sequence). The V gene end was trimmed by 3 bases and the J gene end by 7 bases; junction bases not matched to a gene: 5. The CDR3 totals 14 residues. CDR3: CASSMDRGLIGYTF. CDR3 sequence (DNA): TGTGCCAGTAGTATGGACAGGGGGTTGATTGGCTACACCTTC.

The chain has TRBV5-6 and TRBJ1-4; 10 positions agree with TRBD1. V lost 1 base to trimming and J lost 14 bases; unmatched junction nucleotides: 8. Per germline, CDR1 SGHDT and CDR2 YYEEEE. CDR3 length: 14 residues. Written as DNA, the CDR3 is TGTGCCAGCAGCTTGCATCAGGGGACAGGGGTGCTGTTTTTT. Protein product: CASSLHQGTGVLFF.

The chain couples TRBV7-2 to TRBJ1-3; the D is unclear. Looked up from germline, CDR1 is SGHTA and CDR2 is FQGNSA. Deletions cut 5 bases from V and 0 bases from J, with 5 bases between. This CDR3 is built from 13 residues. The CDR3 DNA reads TGTGCCAGCAGCCTGAGCTCTGGAAACACCATATATTTT. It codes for CASSLSSGNTIYF.